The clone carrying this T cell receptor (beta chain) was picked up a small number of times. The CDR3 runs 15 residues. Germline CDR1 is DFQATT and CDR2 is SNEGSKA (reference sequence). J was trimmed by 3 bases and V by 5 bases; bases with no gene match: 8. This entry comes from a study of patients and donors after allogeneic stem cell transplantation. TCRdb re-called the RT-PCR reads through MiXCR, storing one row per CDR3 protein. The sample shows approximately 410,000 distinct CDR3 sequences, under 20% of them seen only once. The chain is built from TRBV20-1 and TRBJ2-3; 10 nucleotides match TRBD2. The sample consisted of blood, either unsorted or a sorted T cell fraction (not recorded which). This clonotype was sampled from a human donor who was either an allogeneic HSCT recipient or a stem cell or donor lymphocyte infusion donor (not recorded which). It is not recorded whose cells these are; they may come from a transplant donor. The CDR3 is CSAYRTSGGTDTQYF. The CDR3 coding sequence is TGCAGTGCTTACCGGACTAGCGGCGGTACAGATACGCAGTATTTT.